These T cell receptor beta chains were read from a single sample in a study of blood T cell repertoires in COVID-19. Clones were sequenced by immunoSEQ multiplex PCR, and TCRdb holds only the in-frame ones, with some missing. The data hold about 120,000 clones, with over 75% observed a single time. Material for sequencing was peripheral blood. The receptors stem from a man aged 25-45 years with COVID-19, enrolled during active disease. Each CDR3 is given with its conserved first and last residue. Fields, in order: J gene, V gene, clone size, D gene, CDR3 DNA, CDR3 protein. A D gene is named only where the DNA matches it firmly. Size tells how often a clone was seen (once, few, many) or the class of an expanded clone, and some rows leave it out.

J gene: TRBJ2-1
V gene: TRBV7-6
clone size: few
D gene: NA
CDR3 DNA: TGTGCCAGCAGCTTAGCGTCCAGTAATGAGCAGTTCTTC
CDR3 protein: CASSLASSNEQFF

J gene: TRBJ1-2
V gene: TRBV4-1
clone size: NA
D gene: NA
CDR3 DNA: TGCGCCAGCAGCCAAGAGACTTTCCGGGGGATTTGGGGCTACACCTTC
CDR3 protein: CASSQETFRGIWGYTF

J gene: TRBJ2-7
V gene: TRBV4-3
clone size: once
D gene: TRBD2
CDR3 DNA: TGCGCCAGCAGCCAAGAGGGATTGGGTAGCGGGGCTTCGAGCTCCTACGAGCAGTACTTC
CDR3 protein: CASSQEGLGSGASSSYEQYF

J gene: TRBJ2-1
V gene: TRBV11-3
clone size: NA
D gene: TRBD2
CDR3 DNA: TGTGCCAGCAGCTTAGAGGCGGGACTAGCGGTTAAGTATGAGCAGTTCTTC
CDR3 protein: CASSLEAGLAVKYEQFF

J gene: TRBJ1-6
V gene: TRBV4-2
clone size: NA
D gene: TRBD1
CDR3 DNA: TGTGCCAGCACCCCAGGACAGGAATTCTCACCCCTCCACTTT
CDR3 protein: CASTPGQEFSPLHF

J gene: TRBJ1-1
V gene: TRBV28
clone size: NA
D gene: NA
CDR3 DNA: TGTGCCAGCAGTTTCCACAGTTACAACACTGAAGCTTTCTTT
CDR3 protein: CASSFHSYNTEAFF

J gene: TRBJ2-1
V gene: TRBV6-5
clone size: NA
D gene: NA
CDR3 DNA: TGTGCCAGCACCGAAGGGCTAGCGATGTACAATGAGCAGTTCTTC
CDR3 protein: CASTEGLAMYNEQFF

J gene: TRBJ2-3
V gene: TRBV19
clone size: few
D gene: TRBD1
CDR3 DNA: TGTGCCAGTAGAAGGGGGACAGGGGAGACAGATACGCAGTATTTT
CDR3 protein: CASRRGTGETDTQYF

J gene: TRBJ1-5
V gene: TRBV2
clone size: NA
D gene: TRBD1
CDR3 DNA: TGTGCCAGCAGTCCCACAGGGGGCGGCAATCAGCCCCAGCATTTT
CDR3 protein: CASSPTGGGNQPQHF

J gene: TRBJ1-5
V gene: TRBV7-3
clone size: NA
D gene: NA
CDR3 DNA: TGTGCCAGCAGCCCCTCACCCGGGCCGGACAGTCTCAGATTTCATAGCAATCAGCCCCAGCATTTT
CDR3 protein: CASSPSPGPDSLRFHSNQPQHF

J gene: TRBJ2-5
V gene: TRBV5-1
clone size: few
D gene: NA
CDR3 DNA: TGCGCCAGCAGCTCAATACTAGGCCAAGAGACCCAGTACTTC
CDR3 protein: CASSSILGQETQYF

J gene: TRBJ1-4
V gene: TRBV2
clone size: NA
D gene: TRBD1
CDR3 DNA: TGTGCCAGCAGGCGGGACAGTGCAACTAATGAAAAACTGTTTTTT
CDR3 protein: CASRRDSATNEKLFF

J gene: TRBJ2-7
V gene: TRBV3-1/TRBV3-2
clone size: NA
D gene: NA
CDR3 DNA: TGTGCCAGCAGCCAAGACGAGAGTCTGAAGCAGTACTTC
CDR3 protein: CASSQDESLKQYF

J gene: TRBJ2-1
V gene: TRBV19
clone size: NA
D gene: TRBD2
CDR3 DNA: TGTGCCAGTAGCAGCGGGAGGGAAAACAATGAGCAGTTCTTC
CDR3 protein: CASSSGRENNEQFF

J gene: TRBJ2-7
V gene: TRBV6-5
clone size: NA
D gene: TRBD2
CDR3 DNA: TGTGCCAGCAGTTACCGAGCGGGGGAGCAGTACTTC
CDR3 protein: CASSYRAGEQYF

J gene: TRBJ2-5
V gene: TRBV30
clone size: NA
D gene: NA
CDR3 DNA: TGTGCCTGGAGTGTAGGGGCGATTACGTACCAAGAGACCCAGTACTTC
CDR3 protein: CAWSVGAITYQETQYF

J gene: TRBJ1-2
V gene: TRBV5-3
clone size: NA
D gene: TRBD1
CDR3 DNA: TGTGCCAGAAGATCCCCGGGACAGGGCCTGAACTATGGCTACACCTTC
CDR3 protein: CARRSPGQGLNYGYTF

J gene: TRBJ1-2
V gene: TRBV30
clone size: NA
D gene: NA
CDR3 DNA: TGTGCCTGGAGTGTACAGGTTCTTGGCTACACCTTC
CDR3 protein: CAWSVQVLGYTF

J gene: TRBJ2-7
V gene: TRBV30
clone size: NA
D gene: TRBD1
CDR3 DNA: TGTGCCTGGAGCCGGACAGGGCCTGAGCAGTACTTC
CDR3 protein: CAWSRTGPEQYF

J gene: TRBJ1-3
V gene: TRBV30
clone size: NA
D gene: TRBD1
CDR3 DNA: TGTGCCTGGAGTGGGGAGGGACAGGCAAACACCATATATTTT
CDR3 protein: CAWSGEGQANTIYF

J gene: TRBJ2-1
V gene: TRBV9
clone size: NA
D gene: TRBD1
CDR3 DNA: TGTGCCAGCAGCGTAGGGGGGACAGGGTCCTACAATGAGCAGTTCTTC
CDR3 protein: CASSVGGTGSYNEQFF

J gene: TRBJ1-2
V gene: TRBV6-2/TRBV6-3
clone size: NA
D gene: NA
CDR3 DNA: TGTGCCAGCAGTTCATCAGAAAACTATGGCTACACCTTC
CDR3 protein: CASSSSENYGYTF

J gene: TRBJ1-2
V gene: TRBV3-1/TRBV3-2
clone size: NA
D gene: TRBD1
CDR3 DNA: TGTGCCAGCAGCCAGGGGGGACAGGTATATGGCTACACCTTC
CDR3 protein: CASSQGGQVYGYTF

J gene: TRBJ1-2
V gene: TRBV4-1
clone size: NA
D gene: NA
CDR3 DNA: TGCGCCAGCAGCCTAGGGGCAGGGTCTGGCTATGGCTACACCTTC
CDR3 protein: CASSLGAGSGYGYTF

J gene: TRBJ1-5
V gene: TRBV6-5
clone size: NA
D gene: NA
CDR3 DNA: TGTGCCAGCAGTAAACAGGGAGATCAGCCCCAGCATTTT
CDR3 protein: CASSKQGDQPQHF

J gene: TRBJ1-2
V gene: TRBV9
clone size: NA
D gene: NA
CDR3 DNA: TGTGCCAGCAGCTACCTCCCAGGGTTTTCGGACTATGGCTACACCTTC
CDR3 protein: CASSYLPGFSDYGYTF

J gene: TRBJ2-3
V gene: TRBV5-1
clone size: once
D gene: TRBD2
CDR3 DNA: TGCGCCAGCAGCATCCAACCTAGCGGGGGGGCCACAGATACGCAGTATTTT
CDR3 protein: CASSIQPSGGATDTQYF

J gene: TRBJ2-1
V gene: TRBV30
clone size: NA
D gene: TRBD2
CDR3 DNA: TGTGCCCACCTAGCGGGCACCTACAATGAGCAGTTCTTC
CDR3 protein: CAHLAGTYNEQFF

J gene: TRBJ1-2
V gene: TRBV11-3
clone size: NA
D gene: NA
CDR3 DNA: TGTGCCAGCAGCTTGTATCGGGAAGTCTCCTTC
CDR3 protein: CASSLYREVSF

J gene: TRBJ2-7
V gene: TRBV4-1
clone size: many
D gene: NA
CDR3 DNA: TGCGCCAGCAGCCCGTCCGGCGGGTGGACCTACGAGCAGTACTTC
CDR3 protein: CASSPSGGWTYEQYF

J gene: TRBJ1-2
V gene: TRBV28
clone size: NA
D gene: TRBD1
CDR3 DNA: TGTGCCAGCAGTTCCGGACAGGGAGACTATGGCTACACCTTC
CDR3 protein: CASSSGQGDYGYTF

J gene: TRBJ1-6
V gene: TRBV4-2
clone size: NA
D gene: NA
CDR3 DNA: TGTGCCAGCAGCCCCGACGTTAGGGGTTCACCCCTCCACTTT
CDR3 protein: CASSPDVRGSPLHF

J gene: TRBJ2-5
V gene: TRBV19
clone size: NA
D gene: NA
CDR3 DNA: TGTGCCAGTAGTAACCAGGGGATTGGGGAGACCCAGTACTTC
CDR3 protein: CASSNQGIGETQYF

J gene: TRBJ2-1
V gene: TRBV25-1
clone size: NA
D gene: NA
CDR3 DNA: TGTGCCAGCAGTGAATATGGTTGGGGGGAGCCAGTCAATGAGCAGTTCTTC
CDR3 protein: CASSEYGWGEPVNEQFF

J gene: TRBJ1-4
V gene: TRBV2
clone size: NA
D gene: NA
CDR3 DNA: TGTGCCAGCAGGCGGTGGGACAACTCCGGTGAAAAACTGTTTTTT
CDR3 protein: CASRRWDNSGEKLFF

J gene: TRBJ1-3
V gene: TRBV4-3
clone size: NA
D gene: NA
CDR3 DNA: TGCGCCAGCAGCCAAGATCAGAGGGAAGAAAACACCATATATTTT
CDR3 protein: CASSQDQREENTIYF

J gene: TRBJ1-4
V gene: TRBV5-4
clone size: NA
D gene: NA
CDR3 DNA: TGTGCCAGCAGCTCCGACAGGACGGTAACTAATGAAAAACTGTTTTTT
CDR3 protein: CASSSDRTVTNEKLFF

J gene: TRBJ1-2
V gene: TRBV27
clone size: NA
D gene: NA
CDR3 DNA: TGTGCCAGCAGTTTTGGAGGGGGGGGGAACTATGGCTACACCTTC
CDR3 protein: CASSFGGGGNYGYTF

J gene: TRBJ1-3
V gene: TRBV29-1
clone size: few
D gene: TRBD1
CDR3 DNA: TGCAGCGTTGAAGCGGACAGGGAAAACACCATATATTTT
CDR3 protein: CSVEADRENTIYF

J gene: TRBJ2-1
V gene: TRBV19
clone size: NA
D gene: TRBD2
CDR3 DNA: TGTGCCAGTAGTATCGGGGGGTTCAACAATGAGCAGTTCTTC
CDR3 protein: CASSIGGFNNEQFF

J gene: TRBJ2-7
V gene: TRBV5-6
clone size: few
D gene: NA
CDR3 DNA: TGTGCCAGCAGCTTGAAGGGGAGGCAACGGGAGCAGTACTTC
CDR3 protein: CASSLKGRQREQYF

J gene: TRBJ2-7
V gene: TRBV30
clone size: NA
D gene: NA
CDR3 DNA: TGTGCCTGGAGTGAGGGCAGGGGATTGAGCTACGAGCAGTACTTC
CDR3 protein: CAWSEGRGLSYEQYF